A single sample is the source of the 7 T cell receptor beta chains below, sequenced in a study of cytomegalovirus exposure and HLA in healthy donors. The PCR was carried out with 60 Vbeta primers and 13 Jbeta primers. The method was immunoSEQ multiplex PCR; TCRdb's version includes in-frame clones alone and lacks a portion of them. The repertoire holds about 64,000 clones, with around 74% as singletons. Sequencing was done on a sample of PBMCs. All receptors come from a male donor in good health and CMV-seropositive.

The V gene is TRBV2, the J gene TRBJ2-7, with a tentative D call TRBD1 (6 bases). V gave up 4 bases and J gave up 7 bases, with 14 bases separating them. The CDR3 runs to 13 residues. In germline, CDR1 is SNHLY, CDR2 FYNNEI. The CDR3 loop is CASSVAHRVEQYF. The CDR3 nucleotides are TGTGCCAGCAGTGTAGCGCACAGGGTTGAGCAGTACTTC.

V is TRBV5-1 and J is TRBJ2-6; D perhaps matches TRBD1 (5 bases). The V gene's germline CDR1 is SGHRS and CDR2 YFSETQ. The V and J ends lost 3 bases and 0 bases respectively, with 10 bases between them. CDR3 length: 16 residues. This chain's CDR3 is CASSSDSRSGANVLTF. Here the CDR3 DNA reads TGCGCCAGCAGCTCTGACAGTCGCTCTGGGGCCAACGTCCTGACTTTC.

The chain has TRBV19 and TRBJ2-1, with 8 bases lining up with TRBD1. V was pared by 7 bases and J by 3 bases, with 5 bases of the junction left unmatched. CDR1 and CDR2 (germline): LNHDA, SQIVND (reference sequence). The CDR3 consists of 14 residues. In DNA, the CDR3 is TGTGCCAGTACAACAGGGGGACTCTACAATGAGCAGTTCTTC. Encoded protein: CASTTGGLYNEQFF.

The CDR3: CASRGPPGIRVTEAFF. CDR3 DNA sequence: TGTGCCAGCAGAGGCCCCCCAGGGATTCGAGTGACTGAAGCTTTCTTT. The gene calls are TRBV6-6 and TRBJ1-1, with D perhaps matching TRBD1 (5 bases). The V and J ends lost 6 bases and 5 bases respectively, with 22 bases between them. From germline, CDR1 is MNHNY and CDR2 SVGAGI (reference sequence). CDR3 length equals 16 residues.

CDR3 sequence reads: CASKGNSGGYNEQFF. DNA of the CDR3: TGCGCCAGCAAGGGGAATAGCGGGGGGTATAATGAGCAGTTCTTC. The chain combines TRBV4-1 with TRBJ2-1; 10 bases are a match to TRBD2. Trimming at V came to 7 bases and at J to 7 bases, leaving 10 bases not matched to a gene. Germline CDR1 and CDR2: MGHRA and YSYEKL. CDR3 length equals 15 residues.

This chain uses TRBV7-9 with TRBJ2-2; TRBD1 is a possible D gene (6 bases). Germline V gives CDR1 SEHNR, CDR2 FQNEAQ (reference sequence). The germline V and J ends were trimmed by 1 base and 3 bases, with 9 bases remaining between them. This CDR3 is 15 amino acids long. The CDR3 is CASSLVQGHTGELFF. DNA for the CDR3: TGTGCCAGCAGCTTAGTTCAGGGGCACACCGGGGAGCTGTTTTTT.

The genes are TRBV6-6 and TRBJ1-1; D gene ambiguous. From germline, CDR1 is MNHNY and CDR2 SVGAGI (reference sequence). Trimming cost V 1 base and J 1 base, with 7 bases left between them. This CDR3 spans 14 amino acids. For the CDR3, the DNA is TGTGCCAGCAGTTACTTGGGCGCGAACACTGAAGCTTTCTTT. Translation gives CASSYLGANTEAFF.